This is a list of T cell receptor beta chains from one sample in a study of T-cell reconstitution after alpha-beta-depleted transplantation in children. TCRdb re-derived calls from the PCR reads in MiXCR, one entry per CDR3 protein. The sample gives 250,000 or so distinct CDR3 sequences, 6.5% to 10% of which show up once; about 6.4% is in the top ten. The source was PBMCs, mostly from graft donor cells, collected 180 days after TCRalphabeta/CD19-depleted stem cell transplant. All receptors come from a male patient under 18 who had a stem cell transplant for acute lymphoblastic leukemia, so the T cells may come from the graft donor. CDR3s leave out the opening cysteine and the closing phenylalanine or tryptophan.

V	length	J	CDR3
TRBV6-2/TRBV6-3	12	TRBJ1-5	ASSETLSNQPQH
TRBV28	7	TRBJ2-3	ASSFSQY
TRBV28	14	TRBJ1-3	ASSFQGFNSGNTIY
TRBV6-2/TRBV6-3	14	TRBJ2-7	ASSYSISGSFYEQY
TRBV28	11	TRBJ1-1	ASKGRGNTEAF
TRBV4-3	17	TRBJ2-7	ASSQDHLRGLAGAYEQY
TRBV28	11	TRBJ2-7	ASSPGQGYEQY
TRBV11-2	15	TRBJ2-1	ASSPGTSGDHSRRQF
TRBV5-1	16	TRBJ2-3	ASSLEPRDRVVADTQY
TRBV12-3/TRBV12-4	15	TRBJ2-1	ASSSTPGLVGSNEQF
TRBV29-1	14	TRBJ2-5	TFSGLAGGYQETQY
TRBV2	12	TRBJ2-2	ASSAGRFTGELF
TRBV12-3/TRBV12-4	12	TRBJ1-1	ASRPPRGSTEAF
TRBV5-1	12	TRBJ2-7	ASSFQGPTYEQY
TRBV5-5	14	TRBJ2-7	ASRMAGTGRTYEQY
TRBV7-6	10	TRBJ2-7	ASSFGDYEQY
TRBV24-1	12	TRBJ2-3	ATSKDRATDTQY
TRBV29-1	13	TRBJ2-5	SVGAGRRGEETQY
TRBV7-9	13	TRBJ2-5	ASSVIKRGQETQY
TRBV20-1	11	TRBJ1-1	SARSSPNTEAF
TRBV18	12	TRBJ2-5	ASSPLTPQETQY
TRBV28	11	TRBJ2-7	ASSPSGHYEQY
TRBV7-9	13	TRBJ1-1	ASRGVGEGNTEAF